This T cell receptor beta chain was profiled in a study of cytomegalovirus exposure and HLA in healthy donors. Looked up from germline, CDR1 is SGHDT and CDR2 is YYEEEE. This CDR3 region has 16 residues. The study's findings and limits: The authors reported that TCR beta sequences could predict HLA-A and HLA-B alleles. These predictions were accurate for most subjects in the first cohort. Later work showed greater clonal expansion in HLA-associated TCR beta chains than in equally common others. Most CMV-associated TCR beta chains were later found to appear HLA-restricted.

The PCR employed 60 Vbeta primers together with 13 Jbeta primers. This table comes from immunoSEQ multiplex PCR, and its TCRdb copy is limited to in-frame clones, with some not included. The table includes roughly 180,000 clones, about 85% detected once. Remarks on this clone: The antigen remains unidentified.

The chain couples TRBV5-6 to TRBJ2-5, with 9 bases identical to TRBD1. Judging by the DNA end, TRBJ2-7 fits better; the J call may be wrong. The sequence was obtained from a boy under 10 years old in good health and CMV-seronegative. The material sequenced was PBMCs. CDR3 sequence reads: CASSLGPGQGFNEQYF. CDR3 coding DNA: TGTGCCAGCAGCTTAGGACCGGGACAGGGTTTTAACGAGCAGTACTTC.